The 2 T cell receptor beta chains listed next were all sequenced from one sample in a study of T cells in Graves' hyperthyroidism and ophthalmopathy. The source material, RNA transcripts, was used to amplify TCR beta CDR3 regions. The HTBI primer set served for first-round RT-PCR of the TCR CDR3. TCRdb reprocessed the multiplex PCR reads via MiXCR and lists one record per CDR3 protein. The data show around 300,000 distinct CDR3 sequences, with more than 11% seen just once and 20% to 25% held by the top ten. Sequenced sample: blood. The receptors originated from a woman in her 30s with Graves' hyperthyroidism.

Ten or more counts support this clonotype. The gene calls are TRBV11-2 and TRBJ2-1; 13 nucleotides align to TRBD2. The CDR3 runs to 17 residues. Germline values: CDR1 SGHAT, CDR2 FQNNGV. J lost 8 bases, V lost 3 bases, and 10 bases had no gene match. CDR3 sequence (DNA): TGTGCCAGCAGCTTCCTTACTAGCGGGAGGGCCCTCGATGAGCAGTTCTTC. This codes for CASSFLTSGRALDEQFF.

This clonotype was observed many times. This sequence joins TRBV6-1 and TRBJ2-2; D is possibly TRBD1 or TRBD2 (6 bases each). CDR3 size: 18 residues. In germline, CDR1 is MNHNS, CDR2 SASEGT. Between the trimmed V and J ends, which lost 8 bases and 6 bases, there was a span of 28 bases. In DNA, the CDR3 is TGTGCCAGCCAATCCGGGGGACAACGGGGTACTAGCCCCGGGGAGCTGTTTTTT. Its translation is CASQSGGQRGTSPGELFF.